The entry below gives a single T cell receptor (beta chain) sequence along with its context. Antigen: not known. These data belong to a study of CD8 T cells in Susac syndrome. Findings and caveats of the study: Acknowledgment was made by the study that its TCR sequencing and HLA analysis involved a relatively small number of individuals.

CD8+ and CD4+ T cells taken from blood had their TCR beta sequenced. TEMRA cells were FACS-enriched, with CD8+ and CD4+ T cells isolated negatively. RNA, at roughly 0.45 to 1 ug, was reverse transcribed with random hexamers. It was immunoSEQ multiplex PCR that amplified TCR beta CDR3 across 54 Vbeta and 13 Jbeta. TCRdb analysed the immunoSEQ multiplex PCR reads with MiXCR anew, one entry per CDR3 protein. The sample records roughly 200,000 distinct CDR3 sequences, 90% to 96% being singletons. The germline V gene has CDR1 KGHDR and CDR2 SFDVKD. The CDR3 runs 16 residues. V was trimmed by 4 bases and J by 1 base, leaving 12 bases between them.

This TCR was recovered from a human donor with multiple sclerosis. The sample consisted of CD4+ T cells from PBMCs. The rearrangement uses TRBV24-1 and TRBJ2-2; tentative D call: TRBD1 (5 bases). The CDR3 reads CATSDLDTWNTGELFF. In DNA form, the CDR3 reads TGTGCCACCAGTGACCTGGACACCTGGAACACCGGGGAGCTGTTTTTT.